This T cell receptor beta chain was sequenced in a study of T cells after yellow fever vaccination. Whole-study findings and limits: A small share of clonotypes appeared in both CD4 and CD8 compartments. Reappearing after the booster were most of the clones from primary vaccination (roughly 96% CD4, 85% to 90% CD8). Sorted repertoires could include abundant contaminating clonotypes from bulk cells.

CDR3 length equals 14 residues. The V gene's germline CDR1 is DFQATT and CDR2 SNEGSKA (reference sequence). The ends lost 3 bases at V and 7 bases at J; junction bases unmatched: 6. From the 5' RACE reads, TCRdb called clonotypes with MiXCR, one entry per CDR3 protein. Found here are 300,000 or so distinct CDR3 sequences, roughly 8% of them singletons; the top ten hold approximately 16%. For this clonotype: Its antigen is still unknown.

The chain has TRBV20-1 and TRBJ2-5; 12 bases are shared with TRBD2. The sample here was PBMCs, taken roughly 46 days after the first yellow fever vaccination. This receptor was taken from a man aged 18 to 29 who received the YFV17D yellow fever vaccine. CDR3 coding DNA: TGCAGTGCTAGTCGGCTAGCGGGGGGGCTGACCCAGTACTTC. Translating it yields CSASRLAGGLTQYF.